The present T cell receptor (beta chain) was sequenced within a study of blood T cell repertoires in COVID-19. As handled by the study authors: Amplification of reference gene primers was used by the study to estimate nucleated cell counts. Assay used: immunoSEQ multiplex PCR; TCRdb lists only in-frame clones, some missing. V and J calls and clone size are given by that table; D and trimming were obtained from the DNA. This repertoire shows around 220,000 clones, about four fifths found once; its top ten account for about 6.6%. The TCR was taken from a middle-aged woman who had recovered from COVID-19. Sequencing was done on a sample of PBMCs or T cells enriched from blood (not recorded which).

This chain's CDR3 is CASSGEQGNTEAFF. In DNA form, the CDR3 reads TGCGCCAGCAGTGGGGAACAGGGGAACACTGAAGCTTTCTTT. The chain has TRBV10-2 and TRBJ1-1, with D tentatively TRBD1 (6 bases). This CDR3 has 14 residues. In germline, CDR1 is WSHSY, CDR2 SAAADI. V shed 4 bases and J shed 1 base, with 10 bases lying between them.